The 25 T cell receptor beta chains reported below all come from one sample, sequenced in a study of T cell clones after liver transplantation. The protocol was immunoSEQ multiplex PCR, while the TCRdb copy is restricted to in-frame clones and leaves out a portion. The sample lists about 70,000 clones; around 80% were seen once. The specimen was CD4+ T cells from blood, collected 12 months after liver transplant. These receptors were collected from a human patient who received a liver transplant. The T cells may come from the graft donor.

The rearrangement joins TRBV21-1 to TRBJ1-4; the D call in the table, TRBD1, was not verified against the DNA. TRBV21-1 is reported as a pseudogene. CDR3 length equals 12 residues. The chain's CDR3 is CASSKVGRTVFF. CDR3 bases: TGTGCCAGCAGCAAAGTTGGAAGGACAGTTTTTTTT.

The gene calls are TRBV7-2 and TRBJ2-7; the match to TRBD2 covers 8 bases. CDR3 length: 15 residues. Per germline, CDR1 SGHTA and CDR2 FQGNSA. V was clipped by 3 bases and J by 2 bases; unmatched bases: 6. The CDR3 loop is CASSFTSGSTYEQYF. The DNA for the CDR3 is TGTGCCAGCAGCTTTACTAGCGGATCGACCTACGAGCAGTACTTC.

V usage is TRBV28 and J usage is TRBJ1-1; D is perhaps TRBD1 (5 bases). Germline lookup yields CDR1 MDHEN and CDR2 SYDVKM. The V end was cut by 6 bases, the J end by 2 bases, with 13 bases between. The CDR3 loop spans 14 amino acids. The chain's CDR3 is CASRYGHPNTEAFF. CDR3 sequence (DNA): TGTGCCAGCAGATATGGACACCCAAACACTGAAGCTTTCTTT.

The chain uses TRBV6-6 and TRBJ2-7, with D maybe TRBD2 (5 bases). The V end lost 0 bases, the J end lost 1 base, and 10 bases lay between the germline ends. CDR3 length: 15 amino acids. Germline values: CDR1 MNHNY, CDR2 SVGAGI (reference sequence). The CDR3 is CASSYSPSRSYEQYF. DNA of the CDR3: TGTGCCAGCAGTTACTCGCCTAGCAGGTCCTACGAGCAGTACTTC.

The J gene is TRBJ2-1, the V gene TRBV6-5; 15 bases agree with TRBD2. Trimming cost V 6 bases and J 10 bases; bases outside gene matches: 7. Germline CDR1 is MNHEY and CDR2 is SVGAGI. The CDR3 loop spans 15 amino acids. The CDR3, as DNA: TGTGCCAGCAGCTCCGGACTAGCGGGAGGGGGGGAGCAGTTCTTC. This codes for CASSSGLAGGGEQFF.

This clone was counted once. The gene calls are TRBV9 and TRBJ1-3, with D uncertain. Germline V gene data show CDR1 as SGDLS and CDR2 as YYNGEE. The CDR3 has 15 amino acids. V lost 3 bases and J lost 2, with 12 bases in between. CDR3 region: CASSAQSGTGNTIYF. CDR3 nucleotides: TGTGCCAGCAGCGCCCAGTCTGGCACTGGAAACACCATATATTTT.

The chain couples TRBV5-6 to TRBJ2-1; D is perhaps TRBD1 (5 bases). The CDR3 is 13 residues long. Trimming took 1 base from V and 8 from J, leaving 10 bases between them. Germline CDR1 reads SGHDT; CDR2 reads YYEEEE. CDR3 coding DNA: TGTGCCAGCAGCTTGTACAGCAGGGATGAGCAGTTCTTC. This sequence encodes CASSLYSRDEQFF. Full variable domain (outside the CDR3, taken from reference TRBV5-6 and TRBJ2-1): DAGVTQSPTHLIKTRGQQVTLRCSPKSGHDTVSWYQQALGQGPQFIFQYYEEEERQRGNFPDRFSGHQFPNYSSELNVNALLLGDSALYLCASSLYSRDEQFFGPGTRLTVL.

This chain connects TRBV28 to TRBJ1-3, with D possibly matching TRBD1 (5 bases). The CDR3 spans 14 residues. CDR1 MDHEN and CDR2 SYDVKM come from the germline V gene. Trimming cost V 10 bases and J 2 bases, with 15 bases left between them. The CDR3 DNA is TGTGCCACCGACTCTTCAGGGACTGGAAACACCATATATTTT. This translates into CATDSSGTGNTIYF.

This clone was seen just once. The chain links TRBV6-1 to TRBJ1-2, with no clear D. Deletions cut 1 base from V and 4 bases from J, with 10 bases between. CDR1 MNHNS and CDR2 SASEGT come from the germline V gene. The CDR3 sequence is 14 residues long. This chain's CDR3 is CASSEVAGGYGYTF. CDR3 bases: TGTGCCAGCAGTGAAGTGGCAGGAGGCTATGGCTACACCTTC.

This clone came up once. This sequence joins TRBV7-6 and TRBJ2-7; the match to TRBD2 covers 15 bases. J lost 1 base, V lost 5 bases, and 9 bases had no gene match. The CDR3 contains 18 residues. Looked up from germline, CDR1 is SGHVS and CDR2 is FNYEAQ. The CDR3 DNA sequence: TGTGCCAGCAGCCTCTATAGCGGGACTAGCGGGAGGTCCTACGAGCAGTACTTC. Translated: CASSLYSGTSGRSYEQYF.

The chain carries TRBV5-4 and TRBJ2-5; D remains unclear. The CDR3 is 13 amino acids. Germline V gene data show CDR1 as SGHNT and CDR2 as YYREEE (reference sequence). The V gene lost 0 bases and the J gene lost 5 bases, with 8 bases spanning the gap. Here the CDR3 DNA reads TGTGCCAGCAGCTTGGAGGGCCGGGAGACCCAGTACTTC. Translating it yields CASSLEGRETQYF.

The CDR3 loop is CASSLIRGEKLFF. The CDR3 DNA follows: TGTGCCAGCAGCTTGATCAGGGGAGAAAAACTGTTTTTT. This rearrangement joins TRBV5-5 to TRBJ1-4; a possible D gene is TRBD1 (6 bases). The CDR3 length is 13 residues. The V gene's germline CDR1 is SGHKS and CDR2 YYEKEE (reference sequence). Trimming cost V 1 base and J 8 bases, with 9 bases left between them.

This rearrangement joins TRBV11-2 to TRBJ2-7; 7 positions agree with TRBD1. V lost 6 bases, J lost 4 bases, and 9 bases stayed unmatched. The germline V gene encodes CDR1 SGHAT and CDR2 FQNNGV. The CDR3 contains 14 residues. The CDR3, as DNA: TGTGCCAGCAGTTCCCTGACAGGGTGGTACGAGCAGTACTTC. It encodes CASSSLTGWYEQYF.

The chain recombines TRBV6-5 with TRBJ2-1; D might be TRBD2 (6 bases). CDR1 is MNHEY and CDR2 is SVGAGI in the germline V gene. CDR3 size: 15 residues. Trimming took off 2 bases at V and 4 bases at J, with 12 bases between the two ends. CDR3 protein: CASSYQPGLYNEQFF. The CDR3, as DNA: TGTGCCAGCAGTTACCAGCCGGGACTTTACAATGAGCAGTTCTTC.

CDR3 nucleotide sequence: TGTGCCATCAGTGAGAGGGGGGATGGCTACACCTTC. Its translation is CAISERGDGYTF. This chain links TRBV10-3 with TRBJ1-2; tentative D call: TRBD1 (6 bases). Trimming stripped 2 bases from V and 6 bases from J, with 7 bases between. The germline V gene has CDR1 ENHRY and CDR2 SYGVKD. This CDR3 has 12 residues.

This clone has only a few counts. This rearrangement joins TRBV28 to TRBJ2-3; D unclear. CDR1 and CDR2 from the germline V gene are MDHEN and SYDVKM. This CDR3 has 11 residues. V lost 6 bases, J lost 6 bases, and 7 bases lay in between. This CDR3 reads CASSPQDTQYF. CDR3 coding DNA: TGTGCCAGCAGCCCTCAGGATACGCAGTATTTT.

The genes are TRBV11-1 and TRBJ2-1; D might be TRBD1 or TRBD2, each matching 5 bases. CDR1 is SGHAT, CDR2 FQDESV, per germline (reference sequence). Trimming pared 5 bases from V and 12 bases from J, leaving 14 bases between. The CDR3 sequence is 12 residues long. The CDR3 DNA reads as TGTGCCAGCAGCCCTATATGGGGGACGCAGTTCTTC. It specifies CASSPIWGTQFF. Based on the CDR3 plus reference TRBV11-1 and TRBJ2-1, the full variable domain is EAEVAQSPRYKITEKSQAVAFWCDPISGHATLYWYRQILGQGPELLVQFQDESVVDDSQLPKDRFSAERLKGVDSTLKIQPAELGDSAMYLCASSPIWGTQFFGPGTRLTVL.

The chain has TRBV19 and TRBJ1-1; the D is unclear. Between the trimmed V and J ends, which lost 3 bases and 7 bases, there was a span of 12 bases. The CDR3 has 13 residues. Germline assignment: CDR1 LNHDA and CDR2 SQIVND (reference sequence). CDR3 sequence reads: CASSMRSESEAFF. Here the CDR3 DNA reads TGTGCCAGTAGTATGAGGTCAGAGAGTGAAGCTTTCTTT.

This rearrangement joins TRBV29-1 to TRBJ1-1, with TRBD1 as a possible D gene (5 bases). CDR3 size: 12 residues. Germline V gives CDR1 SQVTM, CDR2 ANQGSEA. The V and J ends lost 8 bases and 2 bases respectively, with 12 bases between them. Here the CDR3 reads CSSGRTNTEAFF. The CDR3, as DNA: TGCAGCTCGGGACGTACCAACACTGAAGCTTTCTTT.

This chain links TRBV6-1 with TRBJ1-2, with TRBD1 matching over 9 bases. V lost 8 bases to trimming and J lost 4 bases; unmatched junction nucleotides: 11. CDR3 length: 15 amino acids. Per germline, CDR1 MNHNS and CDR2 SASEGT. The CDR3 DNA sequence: TGTGCCAGCTTGGCCCTTGACAGGGGGATCTATGGCTACACCTTC. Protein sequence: CASLALDRGIYGYTF.

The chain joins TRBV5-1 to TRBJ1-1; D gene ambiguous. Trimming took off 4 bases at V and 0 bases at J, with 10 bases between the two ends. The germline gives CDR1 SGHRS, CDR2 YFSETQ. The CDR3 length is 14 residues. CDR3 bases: TGCGCCAGCAGCAATGGTCCAGTGAACACTGAAGCTTTCTTT. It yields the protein CASSNGPVNTEAFF.

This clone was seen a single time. CDR3 coding DNA: TGCGCCAGCAGCTCAGGACACACAGATACGCAGTATTTT. Encoded protein: CASSSGHTDTQYF. The chain couples TRBV5-1 to TRBJ2-3, with D perhaps TRBD1 (5 bases). The V end lost 3 bases, the J end lost 2 bases, and 7 bases lay between the germline ends. This CDR3 region has 13 residues. The germline CDR1 and CDR2 sequences are SGHRS and YFSETQ. Variable domain in full (rest from reference TRBV5-1 and TRBJ2-3): KAGVTQTPRYLIKTRGQQVTLSCSPISGHRSVSWYQQTPGQGLQFLFEYFSETQRNKGNFPGRFSGRQFSNSRSEMNVSTLELGDSALYLCASSSGHTDTQYFGPGTRLTVL.

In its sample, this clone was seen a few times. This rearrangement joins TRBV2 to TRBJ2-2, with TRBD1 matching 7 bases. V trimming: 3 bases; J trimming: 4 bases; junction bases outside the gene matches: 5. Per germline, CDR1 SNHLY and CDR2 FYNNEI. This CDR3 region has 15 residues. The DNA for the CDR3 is TGTGCCAGCAGTGACACAACAGGGGCCACCGGGGAGCTGTTTTTT. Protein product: CASSDTTGATGELFF.

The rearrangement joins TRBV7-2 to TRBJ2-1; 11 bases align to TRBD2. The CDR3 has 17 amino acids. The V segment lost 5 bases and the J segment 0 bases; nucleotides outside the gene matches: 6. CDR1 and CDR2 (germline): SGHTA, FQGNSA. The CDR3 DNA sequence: TGTGCCAGCAGCGCCCTAGCGGGGGGTAGCTCCTACAATGAGCAGTTCTTC. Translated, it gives CASSALAGGSSYNEQFF.

CDR3 DNA: TGTGCCAGCAGTAACCGCAAATTCGCGAACACCGGGGAGCTGTTTTTT. This translates into CASSNRKFANTGELFF. This sequence joins TRBV28 and TRBJ2-2; D is undetermined. V shed 5 bases and J shed 0 bases, with 13 bases lying between them. The CDR3 has 16 residues. CDR1 is MDHEN, CDR2 SYDVKM, per germline.